This TCR beta chain is drawn from a study of breast tumors, draining lymph nodes, adjacent tissues. This clonotype was counted at least ten times. From the multiplex PCR reads, TCRdb called clonotypes with MiXCR, one entry per CDR3 protein. The data contain 75,000 to 100,000 distinct CDR3 sequences, approximately 19% of them seen just once; the ten biggest clones take up around 2.4%. The lymph nodes were axillary draining lymph nodes from breast cancer patients. The CDR3 covers 17 residues. Germline CDR1 and CDR2: SGHVS and FQNEAQ. The trim removed 2 bases at V and 7 bases at J, leaving 11 bases unmatched.

V is TRBV7-8 and J is TRBJ2-1, with 10 bases aligning to TRBD2. Material for sequencing was axillary lymph node tissue. The source of this sequence is a female donor with breast cancer. Some clones in this sample may be carry-over from other donors' samples. The CDR3 DNA sequence: TGTGCCAGCAGCTTACCTCAGCGGGAGGGCTGGGGTAATGAGCAGTTCTTC. Translated, it gives CASSLPQREGWGNEQFF. The full variable domain, completed using reference TRBV7-8 and TRBJ2-1, is GAGVSQSPRYKVAKRGQDVALRCDPISGHVSLFWYQQALGQGPEFLTYFQNEAQLDKSGLPSDRFFAERPEGSVSTLKIQRTQQEDSAVYLCASSLPQREGWGNEQFFGPGTRLTVL.